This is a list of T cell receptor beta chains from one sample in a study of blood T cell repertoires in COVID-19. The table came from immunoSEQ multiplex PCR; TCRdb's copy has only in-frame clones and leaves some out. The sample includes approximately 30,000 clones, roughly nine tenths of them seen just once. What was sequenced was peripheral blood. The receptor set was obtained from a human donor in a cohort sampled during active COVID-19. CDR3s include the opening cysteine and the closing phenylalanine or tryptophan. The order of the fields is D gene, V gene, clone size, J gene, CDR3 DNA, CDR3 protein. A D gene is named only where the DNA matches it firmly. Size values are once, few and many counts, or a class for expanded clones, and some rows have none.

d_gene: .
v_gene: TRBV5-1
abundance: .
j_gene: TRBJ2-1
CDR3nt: TGCGCCAGCAGCTTGGAGGCTCTAGCAGCCTCCTACAATGAGCAGTTCTTC
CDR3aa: CASSLEALAASYNEQFF

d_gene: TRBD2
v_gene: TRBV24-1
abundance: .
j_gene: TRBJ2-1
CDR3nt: TGTGCCACCAGTGACCGTAGCGGGGTCGGCTACAATGAGCAGTTCTTC
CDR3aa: CATSDRSGVGYNEQFF

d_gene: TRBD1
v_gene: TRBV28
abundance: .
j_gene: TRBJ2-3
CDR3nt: TGTGCCAGCAGTTTATTGGGACAGGGATCAGATACGCAGTATTTT
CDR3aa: CASSLLGQGSDTQYF

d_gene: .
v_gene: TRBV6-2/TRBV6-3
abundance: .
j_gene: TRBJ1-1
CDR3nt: TGTGCCAGCCGCCCCTTGAGGCCTTCTGAAGCTTTCTTT
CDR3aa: CASRPLRPSEAFF

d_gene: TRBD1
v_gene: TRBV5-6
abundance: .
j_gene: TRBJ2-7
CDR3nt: TGTGCCAGCATCTGGTCAGGGGGCAGCTACGAGCAGTACTTC
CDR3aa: CASIWSGGSYEQYF

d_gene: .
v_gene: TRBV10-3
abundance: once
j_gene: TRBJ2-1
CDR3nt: TGTGCCATCAGTGCTGAACCAGGCTTGAGCAATGAGCAGTTCTTC
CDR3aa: CAISAEPGLSNEQFF

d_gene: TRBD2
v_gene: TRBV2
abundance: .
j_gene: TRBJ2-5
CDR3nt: TGTGCCAGTTCGCCCACGACTAGCGGGGTTAAGACCCAGTACTTC
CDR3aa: CASSPTTSGVKTQYF

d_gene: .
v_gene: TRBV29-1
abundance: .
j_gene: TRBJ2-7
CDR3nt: TGCAGCGTTGGACCGAGGAGAGTACACGAGCAGTACTTC
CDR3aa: CSVGPRRVHEQYF

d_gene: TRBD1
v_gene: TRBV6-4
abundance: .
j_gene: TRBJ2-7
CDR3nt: TGTGCCAGCTCACCTGACAGGGAATCCTACGAGCAGTACTTC
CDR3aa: CASSPDRESYEQYF

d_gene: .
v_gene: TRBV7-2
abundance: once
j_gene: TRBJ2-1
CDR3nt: TGTGCCAGCAGCTCCCTAGGAGTCTACAATGAGCAGTTCTTC
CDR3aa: CASSSLGVYNEQFF

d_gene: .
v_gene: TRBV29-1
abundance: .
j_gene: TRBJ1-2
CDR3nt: TGCAGCGTTGAGTACGGGGAAGGGTCTGGCTACACCTTC
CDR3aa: CSVEYGEGSGYTF